Shown below are 25 T cell receptor beta chains from a single sample sequenced in a study of T cell responses to AZD1222 COVID-19 vaccine. Sequenced by immunoSEQ multiplex PCR; TCRdb stores in-frame clones only, minus some. The sample shows roughly 150,000 clones, 80% to 95% of them seen only once. Sequencing was performed on peripheral blood, taken on day 0 of AZD1222 vaccination. The receptors were gathered from an adult in good health.

The chain carries TRBV19 and TRBJ2-7, with D tentatively TRBD1 or TRBD2 (6 bases each). Germline V gene lookup returns CDR1 LNHDA and CDR2 SQIVND (reference sequence). The CDR3 consists of 16 residues. V gave up 3 bases and J gave up 4 bases, with 19 bases separating them. CDR3 sequence (DNA): TGTGCCAGTAGTATGACAATCGGGGGCCGTCGATACGAGCAGTACTTC. The encoded protein is CASSMTIGGRRYEQYF.

The chain joins TRBV11-2 to TRBJ2-1; maybe TRBD2 (5 bases). The CDR3 has 12 amino acids. Trimming pared 3 bases from V and 15 bases from J, leaving 15 bases between. Per germline, CDR1 SGHAT and CDR2 FQNNGV. In DNA, the CDR3 is TGTGCCAGCAGCTTGTTCCTCGGGAAACGGTTCTTC. This gives the protein CASSLFLGKRFF.

This clone has a handful of counts. The chain joins TRBV18 to TRBJ1-6, with D possibly being TRBD1 (5 bases). This CDR3 contains 15 residues. Germline CDR1 is KGHSH and CDR2 is LQKENI. Trimming shortened V by 1 base and J by 6 bases, and 10 bases separated the two germline ends. Written as DNA, the CDR3 is TGTGCCAGCTCACCACAGGGGACTACTAATTCACCCCTCCACTTT. This codes for CASSPQGTTNSPLHF.

The chain uses TRBV28 and TRBJ1-5; D ambiguous. The CDR3 has 15 amino acids. The V end lost 5 bases, the J end lost 1 base, and 12 bases lay between the germline ends. Germline V gene lookup returns CDR1 MDHEN and CDR2 SYDVKM. The CDR3 DNA sequence: TGTGCCAGCAGTAATCTGGTGGGGAGCAATCAGCCCCAGCATTTT. It is translated as CASSNLVGSNQPQHF.

V is TRBV3-1 (or the pseudogene TRBV3-2) and J is TRBJ2-3, with D possibly called TRBD1 or TRBD2 (6 bases each). V dropped 4 bases and J dropped 4 bases, with 12 bases sitting between them. Germline assignment: CDR1 LGHDT and CDR2 YNNKEL (reference sequence). The CDR3 consists of 14 residues. The CDR3 is CASSRDRGADTQYF. The CDR3 DNA sequence: TGTGCCAGCAGCCGGGATAGGGGGGCAGATACGCAGTATTTT.

The chain has TRBV3-1 (or the pseudogene TRBV3-2) and TRBJ2-1, with D perhaps TRBD1 (6 bases). Looked up from germline, CDR1 is LGHDT and CDR2 is YNNKEL (reference sequence). CDR3 size: 15 residues. V gave up 4 bases and J gave up 2 bases, with 12 bases separating them. CDR3 DNA sequence: TGTGCCAGCAGCCGTCAGGGGAGCCCCTACAATGAGCAGTTCTTC. It encodes CASSRQGSPYNEQFF.

The chain combines TRBV6-2 or TRBV6-3 with TRBJ1-1; D uncertain. CDR3 length equals 14 residues. V lost 2 bases to trimming and J lost 0 bases, with 7 bases between them. CDR1 and CDR2 (germline): MNHEY, SVGEGT. The CDR3 protein is CASSYEGMNTEAFF. The CDR3 coding sequence is TGTGCCAGCAGTTACGAGGGTATGAACACTGAAGCTTTCTTT.

This clone occurred once. The gene calls are TRBV12-3 or TRBV12-4 and TRBJ1-1, with D possibly TRBD1 on 5 matching bases. V lost 6 bases, J lost 1 base, and 9 bases lay in between. The CDR3 totals 13 residues. As DNA, the CDR3 is TGTGCCAGCAGCTACGGGACGAACACTGAAGCTTTCTTT. This encodes CASSYGTNTEAFF.

The CDR3 DNA is TGTGCCACCCCTTCCACTGGTACCGGGGAGCTGTTTTTT. Translated: CATPSTGTGELFF. The rearrangement joins TRBV24-1 to TRBJ2-2; D is unresolved. Trimming took 9 bases from V and 5 from J, leaving 12 bases between them. Germline V gene data show CDR1 as KGHDR and CDR2 as SFDVKD. The CDR3 loop spans 13 amino acids.

J is TRBJ2-7 and V is TRBV6-5; 12 bases agree with TRBD2. In germline, CDR1 is MNHEY, CDR2 SVGAGI. This CDR3 has 15 amino acids. V was clipped by 7 bases and J by 6 bases; unmatched bases: 10. The CDR3 DNA reads as TGTGCCAGCAATCTAGCGGGAGGGGGGGTTCGCGAGCAGTACTTC. This gives the protein CASNLAGGGVREQYF.

This rearrangement joins TRBV7-9 to TRBJ2-3; 11 bases map to TRBD2. CDR3 length equals 15 residues. Losses at the gene ends were 4 bases for V and 2 bases for J; bases not matched to a gene: 2. The V gene's germline CDR1 is SEHNR and CDR2 FQNEAQ (reference sequence). The CDR3: CASSSTSGTTDTQYF. The CDR3 DNA follows: TGTGCCAGCAGCTCGACTAGCGGGACCACAGATACGCAGTATTTT.

This clone was detected only once. J is TRBJ2-2 and V is TRBV18, with D unclear. V lost 3 bases to trimming and J lost 0 bases, with 8 bases between them. The CDR3 is made up of 15 amino acids. Germline V lookup: CDR1 KGHSH, CDR2 LQKENI. The CDR3, as DNA: TGTGCCAGCTCACCTATGTCCGCGAACACCGGGGAGCTGTTTTTT. Translated, it gives CASSPMSANTGELFF.

This chain links TRBV24-1 with TRBJ2-7, with 13 bases matching TRBD2. The CDR3 sequence is 16 residues long. Per the germline V gene, CDR1 is KGHDR and CDR2 is SFDVKD. V shed 3 bases, J shed 3 bases, and the junction held 4 bases outside the gene matches. The CDR3 DNA reads as TGTGCCACCAGTGATGCAGGGACTAGCGGGGTCTACGAGCAGTACTTC. This translates into CATSDAGTSGVYEQYF.

In this sample, this clone turned up once. This rearrangement joins TRBV7-8 to TRBJ1-1; D is uncertain. V shed 0 bases and J shed 7 bases, with 6 bases lying between them. This CDR3 has 12 amino acids. Germline loops: CDR1 SGHVS, CDR2 FQNEAQ. The CDR3 loop reads CASSLASGEAFF. As DNA, the CDR3 is TGTGCCAGCAGCTTAGCATCGGGTGAAGCTTTCTTT. The full variable domain, with the rest looked up from reference TRBV7-8 and TRBJ1-1, is GAGVSQSPRYKVAKRGQDVALRCDPISGHVSLFWYQQALGQGPEFLTYFQNEAQLDKSGLPSDRFFAERPEGSVSTLKIQRTQQEDSAVYLCASSLASGEAFFGQGTRLTVV.

The CDR3 DNA reads as TGTGCCAGCAGCTTGGGAGGCCAGTATAGCAATCAGCCCCAGCATTTT. As protein: CASSLGGQYSNQPQHF. The V and J genes are TRBV5-6 and TRBJ1-5, with D uncertain. The CDR3 is 16 residues long. V was clipped by 0 bases and J by 0 bases, with 10 bases between them. CDR1 and CDR2 from the germline V gene are SGHDT and YYEEEE.

This clone was detected once. The J gene is TRBJ2-3, the V gene TRBV19, with D tentatively TRBD1 (6 bases). Deletions cut 7 bases from V and 0 bases from J, with 14 bases between. Germline values: CDR1 LNHDA, CDR2 SQIVND (reference sequence). The CDR3 sequence is 15 residues long. The CDR3 DNA reads TGTGCCAGTACACGGGACACCATTAGCACAGATACGCAGTATTTT. The encoded protein is CASTRDTISTDTQYF.

In DNA form, the CDR3 reads TGCGCCAGCAGTTCTTGGGGGCAGGGGGTCAAATACGAGCAGTACTTC. It encodes CASSSWGQGVKYEQYF. V is TRBV5-1 and J is TRBJ2-7; 7 positions agree with TRBD1. This CDR3 spans 16 amino acids. Trimming took 5 bases from V and 4 from J; bases not matched to a gene: 15. Germline V gene data show CDR1 as SGHRS and CDR2 as YFSETQ.

V gene TRBV28 combines with J gene TRBJ1-2; 7 nucleotides line up with TRBD1. Per the germline V gene, CDR1 is MDHEN and CDR2 is SYDVKM. With 4 bases clipped from V and 8 bases from J, the junction kept 1 base outside the gene matches. The CDR3 has 11 residues. CDR3 sequence reads: CASSSDRGYTF. The DNA for the CDR3 is TGTGCCAGCAGTTCGGACAGGGGCTACACCTTC.

The rearrangement joins TRBV7-6 to TRBJ1-6; TRBD1 might be the D (6 bases). Germline values: CDR1 SGHVS, CDR2 FNYEAQ. This CDR3 has 15 amino acids. V shed 1 base and J shed 5 bases, with 9 bases lying between them. The CDR3 DNA reads as TGTGCCAGCAGCTTAGGGACAGCGGATAATTCACCCCTCCACTTT. Residues: CASSLGTADNSPLHF.

The J gene is TRBJ2-5, the V gene TRBV7-9; D not certain. CDR3 length equals 12 residues. The V and J ends lost 5 bases and 4 bases respectively, with 8 bases between them. Germline V gene sequence: CDR1 SEHNR, CDR2 FQNEAQ (reference sequence). The CDR3 reads CASSPSRETQYF. The CDR3 nucleotides read TGTGCCAGCAGCCCGAGCCGAGAGACCCAGTACTTC.

The J gene is TRBJ1-2, the V gene TRBV5-1; perhaps TRBD1 as D (6 bases). Germline CDR1 is SGHRS and CDR2 is YFSETQ. The CDR3 has 13 residues. V lost 0 bases, J lost 4 bases, and 7 bases lay in between. The CDR3 region has the DNA TGCGCCAGCAGCTTGGGGACAGTCTATGGCTACACCTTC. This codes for CASSLGTVYGYTF.

The J gene is TRBJ1-3, the V gene TRBV7-2; D gene uncertain. The CDR3 contains 17 residues. CDR1 and CDR2 from the germline V gene are SGHTA and FQGNSA. V was pared by 1 base and J by 3 bases, with 16 bases between. The CDR3 reads CASSLEPDSGIGNTIYF. CDR3 bases: TGTGCCAGCAGCTTAGAACCCGATTCGGGAATTGGAAACACCATATATTTT.

The chain joins TRBV14 to TRBJ1-5, with D maybe TRBD1 (5 bases). V was cut by 4 bases and J by 7 bases, with 8 bases left in between. The CDR3 length is 12 residues. Germline V gives CDR1 SGHDN, CDR2 FVKESK. CDR3 DNA sequence: TGTGCCAGCAGCCGTCCAGGGCAGCCCCAGCATTTT. Amino acids: CASSRPGQPQHF.

The chain is built from TRBV27 and TRBJ1-6, with TRBD1 identical over 11 bases. This CDR3 has 14 residues. The ends lost 4 bases at V and 9 bases at J; junction bases unmatched: 2. Per the germline V gene, CDR1 is MNHEY and CDR2 is SMNVEV (reference sequence). This CDR3 reads CASSSGQGGSPLHF. The CDR3 nucleotides are TGTGCCAGCAGTTCGGGACAGGGGGGTTCACCCCTCCACTTT.

This chain joins TRBV28 and TRBJ2-5; 9 bases match TRBD1. Germline assignment: CDR1 MDHEN and CDR2 SYDVKM. V shed 4 bases and J 1 base; nucleotides not matched to a gene: 1. The CDR3 loop spans 14 amino acids. The CDR3 protein is CASSWDRAQETQYF. The CDR3 region has the DNA TGTGCCAGCAGTTGGGACAGGGCCCAAGAGACCCAGTACTTC. Combining the CDR3 with reference TRBV28 and TRBJ2-5 gives the whole variable domain DVKVTQSSRYLVKRTGEKVFLECVQDMDHENMFWYRQDPGLGLRLIYFSYDVKMKEKGDIPEGYSVSREKKERFSLILESASTNQTSMYLCASSWDRAQETQYFGPGTRLLVL.